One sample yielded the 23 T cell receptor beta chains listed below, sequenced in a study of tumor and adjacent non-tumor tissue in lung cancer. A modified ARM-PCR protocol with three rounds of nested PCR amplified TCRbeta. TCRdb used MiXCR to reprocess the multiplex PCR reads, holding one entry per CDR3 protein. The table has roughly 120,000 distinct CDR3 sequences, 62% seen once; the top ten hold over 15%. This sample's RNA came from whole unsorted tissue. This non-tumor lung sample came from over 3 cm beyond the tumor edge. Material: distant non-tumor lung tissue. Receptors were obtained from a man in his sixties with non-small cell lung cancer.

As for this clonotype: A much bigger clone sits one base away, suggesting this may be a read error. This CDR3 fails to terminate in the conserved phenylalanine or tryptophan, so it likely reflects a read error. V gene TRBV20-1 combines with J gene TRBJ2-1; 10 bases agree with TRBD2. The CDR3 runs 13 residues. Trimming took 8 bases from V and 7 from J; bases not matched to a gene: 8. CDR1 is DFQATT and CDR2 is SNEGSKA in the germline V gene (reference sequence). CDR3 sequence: CSPKREGRNEQFL. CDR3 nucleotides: TGCAGTCCGAAGCGGGAGGGCCGGAATGAGCAGTTCCTC.

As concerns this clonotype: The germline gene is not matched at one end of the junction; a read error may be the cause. This chain's CDR3 is CANSFEGTVNTEAFF. CDR3 coding DNA: TGTGCCAACAGCTTCGAAGGGACGGTGAACACTGAAGCCTTCTTT. This chain joins TRBV11-3 and TRBJ1-1; a weak D match, TRBD1 (5 bases). The CDR3 spans 15 residues. Germline CDR1 and CDR2: SGHNT and YENEEA.

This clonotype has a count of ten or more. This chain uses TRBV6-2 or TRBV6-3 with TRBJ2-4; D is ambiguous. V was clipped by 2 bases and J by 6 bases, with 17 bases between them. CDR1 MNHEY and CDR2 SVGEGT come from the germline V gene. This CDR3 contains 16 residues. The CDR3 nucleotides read TGTGCCAGCAGTTACCCCACCCGGACCGGCCGAAACATTCAGTACTTC. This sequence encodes CASSYPTRTGRNIQYF.

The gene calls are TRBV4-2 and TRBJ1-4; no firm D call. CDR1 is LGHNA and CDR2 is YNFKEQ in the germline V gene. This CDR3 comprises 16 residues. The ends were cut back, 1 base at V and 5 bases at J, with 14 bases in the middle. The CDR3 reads CASSQVGASHNEKLFF. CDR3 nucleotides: TGTGCCAGCAGCCAAGTAGGTGCAAGCCACAATGAAAAACTGTTTTTT.

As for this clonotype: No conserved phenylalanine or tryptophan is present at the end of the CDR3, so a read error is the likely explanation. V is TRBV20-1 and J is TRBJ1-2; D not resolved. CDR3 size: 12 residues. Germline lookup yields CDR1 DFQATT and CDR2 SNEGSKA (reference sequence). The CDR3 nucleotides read TGCGGTGCTAGAAAGACACGGGTCGGCTACACCTCC. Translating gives CGARKTRVGYTS.

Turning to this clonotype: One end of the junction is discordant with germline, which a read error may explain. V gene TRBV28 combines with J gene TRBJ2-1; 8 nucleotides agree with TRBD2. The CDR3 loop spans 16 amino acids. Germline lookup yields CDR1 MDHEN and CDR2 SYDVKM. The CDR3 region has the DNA TGTGCCAGCAGTTCCGGGGGGGCAAACTCCTACAGTGAGCAGTTCTTC. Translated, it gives CASSSGGANSYSEQFF.

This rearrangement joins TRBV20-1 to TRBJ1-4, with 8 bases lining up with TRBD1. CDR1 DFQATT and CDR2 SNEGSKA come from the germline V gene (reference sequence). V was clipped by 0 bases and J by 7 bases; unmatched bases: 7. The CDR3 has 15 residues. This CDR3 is CSARDRDRCGEKLFF. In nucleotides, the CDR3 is TGCAGTGCTAGAGACCGGGACAGGTGCGGTGAAAAACTGTTTTTT.

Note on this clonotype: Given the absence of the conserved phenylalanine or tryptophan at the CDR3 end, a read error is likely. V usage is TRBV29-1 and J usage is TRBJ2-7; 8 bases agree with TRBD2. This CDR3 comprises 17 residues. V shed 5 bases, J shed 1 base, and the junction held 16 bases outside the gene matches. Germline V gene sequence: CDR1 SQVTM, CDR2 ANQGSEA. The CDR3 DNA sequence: TGCAGCGTTAATGGGGTTGCGGGAGGTGGTAAGTCCTACGAGCAGTACTTA. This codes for CSVNGVAGGGKSYEQYL.

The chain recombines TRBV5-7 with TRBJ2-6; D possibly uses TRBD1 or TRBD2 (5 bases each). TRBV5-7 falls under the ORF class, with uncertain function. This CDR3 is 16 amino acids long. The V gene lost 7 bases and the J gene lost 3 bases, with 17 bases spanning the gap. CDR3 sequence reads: CASGPGRYFGANVLTF. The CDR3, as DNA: TGTGCCAGCGGGCCGGGACGGTACTTTGGGGCCAACGTCCTGACTTTC.

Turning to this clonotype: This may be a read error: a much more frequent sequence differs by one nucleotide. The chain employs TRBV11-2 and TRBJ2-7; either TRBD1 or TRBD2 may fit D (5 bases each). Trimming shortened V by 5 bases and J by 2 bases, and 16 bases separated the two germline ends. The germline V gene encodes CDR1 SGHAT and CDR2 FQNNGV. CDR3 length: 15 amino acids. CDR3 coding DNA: TGTGCCAGCAGCACATCCGGGGCAGGGCCCTACGAGCAGTACTTC. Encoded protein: CASSTSGAGPYEQYF.

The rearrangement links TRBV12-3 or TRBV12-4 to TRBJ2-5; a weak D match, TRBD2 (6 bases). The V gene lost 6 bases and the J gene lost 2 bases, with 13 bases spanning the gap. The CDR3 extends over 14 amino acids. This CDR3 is CASRGPGEQETQYF. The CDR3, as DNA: TGTGCCAGCAGAGGCCCGGGAGAGCAAGAGACCCAGTACTTC.

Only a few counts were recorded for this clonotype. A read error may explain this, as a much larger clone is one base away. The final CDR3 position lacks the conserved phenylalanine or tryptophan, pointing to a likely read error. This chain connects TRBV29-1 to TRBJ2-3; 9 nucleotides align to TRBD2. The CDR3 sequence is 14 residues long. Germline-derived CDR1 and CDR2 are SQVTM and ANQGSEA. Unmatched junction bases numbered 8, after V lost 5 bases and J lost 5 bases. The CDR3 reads CSVSLGLARDTQYL. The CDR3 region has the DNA TGCAGCGTTTCGCTCGGACTAGCGAGAGATACGCAGTATCTT.

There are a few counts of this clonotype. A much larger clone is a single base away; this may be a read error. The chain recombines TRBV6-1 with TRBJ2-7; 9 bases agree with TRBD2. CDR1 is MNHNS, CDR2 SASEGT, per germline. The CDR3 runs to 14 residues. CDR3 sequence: CTSSPTSGHYEQYF. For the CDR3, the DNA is TGTACCAGCAGTCCTACTAGCGGGCACTACGAGCAGTACTTC.

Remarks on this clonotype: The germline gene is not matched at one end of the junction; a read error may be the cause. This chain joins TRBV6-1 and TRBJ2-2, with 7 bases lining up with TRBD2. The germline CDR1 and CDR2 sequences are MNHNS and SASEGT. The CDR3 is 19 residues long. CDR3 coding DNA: TGTGCCTGCAGTCCTTCGGGGGAGGGCCAATATGGGAACACCGGGGAGTTGTTTTTT. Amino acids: CACSPSGEGQYGNTGELFF.

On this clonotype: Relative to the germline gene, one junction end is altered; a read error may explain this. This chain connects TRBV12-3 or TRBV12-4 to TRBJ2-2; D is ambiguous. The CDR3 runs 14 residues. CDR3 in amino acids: CASSLEAASRELFF. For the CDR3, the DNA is TGTGCGAGCAGTTTAGAGGCAGCCTCCAGGGAGCTGTTTTTT.

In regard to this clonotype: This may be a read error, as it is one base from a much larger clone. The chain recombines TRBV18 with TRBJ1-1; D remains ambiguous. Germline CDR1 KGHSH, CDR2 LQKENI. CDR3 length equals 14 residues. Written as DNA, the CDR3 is TGTGCCATCTCACCCGAAATGGACCCTGATGAAGCTTTCTTT. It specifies CAISPEMDPDEAFF.

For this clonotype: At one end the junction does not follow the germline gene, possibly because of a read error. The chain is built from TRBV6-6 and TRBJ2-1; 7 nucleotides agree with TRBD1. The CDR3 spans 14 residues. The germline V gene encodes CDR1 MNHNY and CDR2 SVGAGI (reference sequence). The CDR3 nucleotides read TGTGCCAGCAGTTACCTCGCACAGGGGAATGAGCAGTCCTTC. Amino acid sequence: CASSYLAQGNEQSF.

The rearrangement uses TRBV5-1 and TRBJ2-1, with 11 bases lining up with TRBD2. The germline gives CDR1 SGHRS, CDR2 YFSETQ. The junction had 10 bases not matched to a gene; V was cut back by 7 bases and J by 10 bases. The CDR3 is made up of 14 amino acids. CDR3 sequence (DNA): TGCGCCAGCCGCCCAACCGGACTAGCGGGCGAGCAGTTCTTC. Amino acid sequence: CASRPTGLAGEQFF.

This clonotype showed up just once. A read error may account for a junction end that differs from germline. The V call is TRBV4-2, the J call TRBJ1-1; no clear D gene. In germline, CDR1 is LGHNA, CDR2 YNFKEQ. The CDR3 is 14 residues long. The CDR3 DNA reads TGTGCCAGCAGCCAAGAAGGTGGATTGACTGAAACTTTCTTT. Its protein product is CASSQEGGLTETFF.

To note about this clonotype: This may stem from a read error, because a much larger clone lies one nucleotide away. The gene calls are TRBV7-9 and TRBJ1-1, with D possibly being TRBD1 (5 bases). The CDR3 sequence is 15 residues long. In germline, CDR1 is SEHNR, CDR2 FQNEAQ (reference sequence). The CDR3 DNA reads TGTGTCAGCAGCTTGTTTGGACACCGGAACACTGAAGCTTTCTTT. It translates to CVSSLFGHRNTEAFF.

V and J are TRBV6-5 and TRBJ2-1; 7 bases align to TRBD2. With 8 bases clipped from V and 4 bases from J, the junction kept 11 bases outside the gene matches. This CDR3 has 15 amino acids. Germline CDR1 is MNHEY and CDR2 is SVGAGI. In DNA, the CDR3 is TGTGCCAGCGGAAGAGCGGGAAACAGTTACAATGAGCAGTTCTTC. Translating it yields CASGRAGNSYNEQFF.

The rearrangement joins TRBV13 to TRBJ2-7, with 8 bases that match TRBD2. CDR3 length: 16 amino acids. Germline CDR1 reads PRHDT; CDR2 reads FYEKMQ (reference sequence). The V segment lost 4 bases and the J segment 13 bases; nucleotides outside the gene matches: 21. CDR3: CASSSRGSGVSYVQYF. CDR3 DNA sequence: TGTGCCAGCAGCTCCAGGGGTAGCGGGGTCTCCTACGTGCAATACTTC.

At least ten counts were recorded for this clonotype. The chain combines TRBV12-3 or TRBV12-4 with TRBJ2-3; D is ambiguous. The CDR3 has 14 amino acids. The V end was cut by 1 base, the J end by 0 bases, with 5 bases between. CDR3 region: CASSLVASTDTQYF. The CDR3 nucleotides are TGTGCCAGCAGTTTAGTAGCTAGCACAGATACGCAGTATTTT.